This passage covers 8 T cell receptor beta chains from one sample sequenced in a study of T cells after yellow fever vaccination. MiXCR, applied by TCRdb to the 5' RACE reads, yields one record per CDR3 protein. Among about 350,000 distinct CDR3 sequences listed, 8.1% were seen once. This material consisted of PBMCs, taken roughly seven weeks after the first yellow fever vaccination. All receptors derive from a man younger than 30 who received the YFV17D yellow fever vaccine.

This clonotype occurred many times. J is TRBJ2-3 and V is TRBV21-1; the table gives TRBD1 as D, unverified against the DNA. TRBV21-1 is a pseudogene locus. The CDR3 has 12 amino acids. CDR3 protein: CASSDPPDTQYF. DNA of the CDR3: TGTGCCAGCAGTGACCCCCCAGATACGCAGTATTTT.

This clonotype was found many times. The chain links TRBV7-2 to TRBJ2-2, with 7 bases that match TRBD2. CDR3 length equals 14 residues. V was pared by 5 bases and J by 2 bases, with 2 bases of the junction left unmatched. CDR1 SGHTA and CDR2 FQGNSA come from the germline V gene. The CDR3 here is CASSRDYNTGELFF. The CDR3 DNA follows: TGTGCCAGCAGCCGGGACTACAACACCGGGGAGCTGTTTTTT.

The chain recombines TRBV7-2 with TRBJ2-3; tentative D call: TRBD2 (5 bases). Trimming took off 6 bases at V and 7 bases at J, with 23 bases between the two ends. The CDR3 totals 16 residues. Germline V gene lookup returns CDR1 SGHTA and CDR2 FQGNSA. Here the CDR3 DNA reads TGTGCCAGCAGAAGCACGGGGTCTCCTGGGGTGAATACGCAGTATTTT. Translated: CASRSTGSPGVNTQYF.

This chain connects TRBV10-3 to TRBJ1-1; D unclear. V gave up 4 bases and J gave up 1 base, with 7 bases separating them. The CDR3 runs to 13 residues. CDR1 and CDR2 from the germline V gene are ENHRY and SYGVKD. The CDR3 is CAISGTENTEAFF. CDR3 in DNA: TGTGCCATCAGTGGGACCGAGAACACTGAAGCTTTCTTT.

This clonotype has only a few counts. The CDR3 coding sequence is TGCAGTGCTAGTCATCGGGCCATCGGAGCTTTCTTT. Protein product: CSASHRAIGAFF. This chain connects TRBV20-1 to TRBJ1-1; D is undetermined. The germline V and J ends were trimmed by 3 bases and 10 bases, with 15 bases remaining between them. The CDR3 totals 12 residues. Germline assignment: CDR1 DFQATT and CDR2 SNEGSKA (reference sequence).

The V call is TRBV7-9, the J call TRBJ2-3; D not certain. V was shortened by 4 bases and J by 4 bases, with 9 bases between the two germline ends. This CDR3 contains 13 residues. Germline CDR1 SEHNR, CDR2 FQNEAQ (reference sequence). The DNA of the CDR3 is TGTGCCAGCAGCTCCAAGGCGTCAGATACGCAGTATTTT. Its translation is CASSSKASDTQYF.

There are a few counts of this clonotype. This chain uses TRBV20-1 with TRBJ2-3; no firm D call. The CDR3 loop spans 15 amino acids. The V gene's germline CDR1 is DFQATT and CDR2 SNEGSKA (reference sequence). Deletions cut 0 bases from V and 0 bases from J, with 10 bases between. The CDR3 DNA reads TGCAGTGCTAGAGATGGGCAGGATAGCACAGATACGCAGTATTTT. Translation: CSARDGQDSTDTQYF.

This sequence joins TRBV18 and TRBJ2-7; D remains ambiguous. The CDR3 length is 10 residues. The germline gives CDR1 KGHSH, CDR2 LQKENI. Between the trimmed V and J ends, which lost 6 bases and 7 bases, there was a span of 7 bases. The CDR3 region is CASSLGEQYF. Written as DNA, the CDR3 is TGTGCCAGCTCCCTGGGGGAGCAGTACTTC. The full variable domain, completed using reference TRBV18 and TRBJ2-7, is NAGVMQNPRHLVRRRGQEARLRCSPMKGHSHVYWYRQLPEEGLKFMVYLQKENIIDESGMPKERFSAEFPKEGPSILRIQQVVRGDSAAYFCASSLGEQYFGPGTRLTVT.